The 2 T cell receptor beta chains given below trace back to one sample, sequenced in a study of blood T cell repertoires in COVID-19. Sequencing was performed with immunoSEQ multiplex PCR; in TCRdb, only in-frame clones are kept and a portion is missing. The sample comprises some 140,000 clones, about 89% of which are singletons, and 0.45% to 0.65% rests with the top ten. Sequenced material: peripheral blood. The receptors were gathered from a man aged 50 or older with acute or convalescent COVID-19.

The chain has TRBV7-8 and TRBJ1-2, with 9 bases lining up with TRBD1. J gave up 8 bases and V 6 bases, and 13 bases lay outside the gene matches. The CDR3 is 15 residues long. The germline V gene encodes CDR1 SGHVS and CDR2 FQNEAQ. In DNA form, the CDR3 reads TGTGCCAGCAGTCCTGATCCGGGACAGGGTCTCGGCTACACCTTC. Translation gives CASSPDPGQGLGYTF. Full variable domain (remainder filled in from reference TRBV7-8 and TRBJ1-2): GAGVSQSPRYKVAKRGQDVALRCDPISGHVSLFWYQQALGQGPEFLTYFQNEAQLDKSGLPSDRFFAERPEGSVSTLKIQRTQQEDSAVYLCASSPDPGQGLGYTFGSGTRLTVV.

CDR3 sequence reads: CASSSHTSGVYEQYF. The DNA of the CDR3 is TGTGCCAGCAGTTCCCACACTAGCGGAGTTTACGAGCAGTACTTC. V is TRBV6-6 and J is TRBJ2-7; 8 bases map to TRBD2. With V trimmed by 4 bases and J by 4 bases, 9 bases remained unmatched. Germline V gene lookup returns CDR1 MNHNY and CDR2 SVGAGI (reference sequence). This CDR3 region has 15 residues.